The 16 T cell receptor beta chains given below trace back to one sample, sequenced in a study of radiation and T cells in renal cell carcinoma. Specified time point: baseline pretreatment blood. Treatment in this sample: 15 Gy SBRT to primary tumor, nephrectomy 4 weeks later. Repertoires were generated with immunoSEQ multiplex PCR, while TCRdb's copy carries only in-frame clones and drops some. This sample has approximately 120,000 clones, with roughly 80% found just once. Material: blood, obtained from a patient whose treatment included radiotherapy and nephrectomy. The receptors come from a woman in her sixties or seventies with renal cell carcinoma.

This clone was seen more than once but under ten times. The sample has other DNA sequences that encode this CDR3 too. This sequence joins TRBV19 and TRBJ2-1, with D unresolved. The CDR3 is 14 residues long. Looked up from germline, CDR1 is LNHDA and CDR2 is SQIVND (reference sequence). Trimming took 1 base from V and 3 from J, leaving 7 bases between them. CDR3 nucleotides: TGTGCCAGTAGTATAGGTGGCAGCTACAATGAGCAGTTCTTC. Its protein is CASSIGGSYNEQFF.

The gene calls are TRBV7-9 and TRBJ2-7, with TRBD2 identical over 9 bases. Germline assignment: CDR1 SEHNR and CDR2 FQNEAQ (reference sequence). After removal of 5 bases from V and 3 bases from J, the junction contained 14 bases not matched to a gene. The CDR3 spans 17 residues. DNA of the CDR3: TGTGCCAGCAGCGGAGCTGGCCGGGCTAGCGGGATCTACGAGCAGTACTTC. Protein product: CASSGAGRASGIYEQYF. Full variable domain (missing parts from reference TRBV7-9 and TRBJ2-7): DTGVSQNPRHKITKRGQNVTFRCDPISEHNRLYWYRQTLGQGPEFLTYFQNEAQLEKSRLLSDRFSAERPKGSFSTLEIQRTEQGDSAMYLCASSGAGRASGIYEQYFGPGTRLTVT.

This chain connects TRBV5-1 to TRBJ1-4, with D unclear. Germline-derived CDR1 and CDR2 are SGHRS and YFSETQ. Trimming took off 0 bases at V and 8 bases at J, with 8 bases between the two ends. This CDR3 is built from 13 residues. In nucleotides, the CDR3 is TGCGCCAGCAGCTTGGCGCAGCCGGAAAAACTGTTTTTT. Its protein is CASSLAQPEKLFF.

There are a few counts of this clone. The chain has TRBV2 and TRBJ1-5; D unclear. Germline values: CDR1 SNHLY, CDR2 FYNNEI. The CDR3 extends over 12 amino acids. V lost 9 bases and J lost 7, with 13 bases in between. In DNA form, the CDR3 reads TGTGCCAGTAAAGAAAGGTGGCAGCCCCAGCATTTT. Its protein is CASKERWQPQHF.

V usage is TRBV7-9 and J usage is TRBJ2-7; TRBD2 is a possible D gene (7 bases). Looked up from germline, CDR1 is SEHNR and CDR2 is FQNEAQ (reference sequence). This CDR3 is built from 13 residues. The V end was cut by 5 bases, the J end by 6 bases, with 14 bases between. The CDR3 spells CASSPRGAGEQYF. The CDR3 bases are TGTGCCAGCAGCCCCCGGGGGGCGGGCGAGCAGTACTTC.

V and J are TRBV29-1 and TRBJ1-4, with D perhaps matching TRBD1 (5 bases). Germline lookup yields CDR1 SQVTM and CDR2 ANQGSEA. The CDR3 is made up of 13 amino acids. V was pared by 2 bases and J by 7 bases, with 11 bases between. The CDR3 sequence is CSVESGAGEKLFF. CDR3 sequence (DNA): TGCAGCGTTGAATCTGGGGCTGGTGAAAAACTGTTTTTT.

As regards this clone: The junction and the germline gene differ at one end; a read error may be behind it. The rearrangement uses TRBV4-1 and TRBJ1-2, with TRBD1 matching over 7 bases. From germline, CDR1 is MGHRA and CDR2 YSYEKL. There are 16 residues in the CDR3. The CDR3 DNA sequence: TGCGCCAGCAGCCCGCCGGGACAGACTCTTAACCATGGCTACACCTTC. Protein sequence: CASSPPGQTLNHGYTF.

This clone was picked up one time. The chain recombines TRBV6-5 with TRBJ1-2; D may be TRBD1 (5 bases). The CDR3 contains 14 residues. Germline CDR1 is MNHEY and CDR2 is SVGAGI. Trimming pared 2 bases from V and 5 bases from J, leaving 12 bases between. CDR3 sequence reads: CASSYRGRGYGYTF. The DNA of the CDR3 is TGTGCCAGCAGTTACAGGGGAAGGGGATATGGCTACACCTTC.

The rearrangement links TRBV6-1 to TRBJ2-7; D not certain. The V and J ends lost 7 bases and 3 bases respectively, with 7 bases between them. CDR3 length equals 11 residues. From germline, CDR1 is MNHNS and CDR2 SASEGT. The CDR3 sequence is CASNSNYEQYF. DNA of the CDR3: TGTGCCAGCAACAGTAACTACGAGCAGTACTTC.

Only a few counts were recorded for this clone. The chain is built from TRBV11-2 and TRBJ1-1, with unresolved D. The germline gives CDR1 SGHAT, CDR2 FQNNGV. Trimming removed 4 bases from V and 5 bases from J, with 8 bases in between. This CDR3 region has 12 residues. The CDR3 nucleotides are TGTGCCAGCAGCTCCATGTATACTGAAGCTTTCTTT. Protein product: CASSSMYTEAFF.

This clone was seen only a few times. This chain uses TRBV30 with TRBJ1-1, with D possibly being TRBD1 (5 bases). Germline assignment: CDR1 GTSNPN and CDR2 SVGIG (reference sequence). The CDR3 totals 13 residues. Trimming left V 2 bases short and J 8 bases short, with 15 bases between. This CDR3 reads CAWSSGGAGEAFF. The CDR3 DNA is TGTGCCTGGAGTTCAGGAGGGGCAGGGGAAGCTTTCTTT.

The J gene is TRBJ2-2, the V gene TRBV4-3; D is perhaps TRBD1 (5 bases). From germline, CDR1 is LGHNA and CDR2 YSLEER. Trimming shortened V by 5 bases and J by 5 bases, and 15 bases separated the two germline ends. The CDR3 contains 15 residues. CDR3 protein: CASSGQGFRTGELFF. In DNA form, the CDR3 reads TGCGCCAGCAGCGGCCAGGGATTTAGGACCGGGGAGCTGTTTTTT.

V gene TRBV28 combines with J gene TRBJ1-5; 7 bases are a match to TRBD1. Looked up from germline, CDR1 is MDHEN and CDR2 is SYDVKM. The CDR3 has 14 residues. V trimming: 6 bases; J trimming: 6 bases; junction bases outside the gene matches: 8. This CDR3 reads CASSSGGGGQPQHF. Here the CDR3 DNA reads TGTGCCAGCAGCTCAGGGGGAGGGGGTCAGCCCCAGCATTTT.

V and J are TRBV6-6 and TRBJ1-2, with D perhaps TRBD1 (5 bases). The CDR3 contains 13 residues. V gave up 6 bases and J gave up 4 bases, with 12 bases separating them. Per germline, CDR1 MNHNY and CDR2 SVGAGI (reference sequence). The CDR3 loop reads CASSRGSIYGYTF. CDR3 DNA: TGTGCCAGCAGCCGGGGGAGTATCTATGGCTACACCTTC.

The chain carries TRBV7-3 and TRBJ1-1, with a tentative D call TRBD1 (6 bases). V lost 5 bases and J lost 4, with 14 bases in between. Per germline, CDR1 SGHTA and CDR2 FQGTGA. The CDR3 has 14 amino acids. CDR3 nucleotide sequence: TGTGCCAGCAGCCAATCAGGGGTTGGCACTGAAGCTTTCTTT. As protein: CASSQSGVGTEAFF. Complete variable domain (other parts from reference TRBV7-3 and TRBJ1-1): GAGVSQTPSNKVTEKGKYVELRCDPISGHTALYWYRQSLGQGPEFLIYFQGTGAADDSGLPNDRFFAVRPEGSVSTLKIQRTERGDSAVYLCASSQSGVGTEAFFGQGTRLTVV.

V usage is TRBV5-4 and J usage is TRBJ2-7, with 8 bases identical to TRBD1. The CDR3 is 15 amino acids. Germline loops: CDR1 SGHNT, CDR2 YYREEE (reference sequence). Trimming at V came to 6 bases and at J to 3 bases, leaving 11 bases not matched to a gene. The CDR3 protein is CASTTGGNRDYEQYF. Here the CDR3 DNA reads TGTGCCAGCACCACAGGGGGAAACAGGGACTACGAGCAGTACTTC.